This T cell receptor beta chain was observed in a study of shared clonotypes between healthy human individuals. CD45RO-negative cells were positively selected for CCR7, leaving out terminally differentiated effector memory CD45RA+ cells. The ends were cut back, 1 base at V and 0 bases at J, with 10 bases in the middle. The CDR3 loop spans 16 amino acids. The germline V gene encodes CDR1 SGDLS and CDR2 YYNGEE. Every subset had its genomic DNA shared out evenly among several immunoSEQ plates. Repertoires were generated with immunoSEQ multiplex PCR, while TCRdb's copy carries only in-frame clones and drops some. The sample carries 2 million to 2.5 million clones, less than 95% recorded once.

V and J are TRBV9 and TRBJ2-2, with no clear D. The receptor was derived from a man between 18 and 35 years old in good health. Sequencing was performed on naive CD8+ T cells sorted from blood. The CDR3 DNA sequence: TGTGCCAGCAGCGTATCGGTACAGTCGAACACCGGGGAGCTGTTTTTT. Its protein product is CASSVSVQSNTGELFF. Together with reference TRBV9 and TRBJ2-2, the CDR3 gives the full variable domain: DSGVTQTPKHLITATGQRVTLRCSPRSGDLSVYWYQQSLDQGLQFLIQYYNGEERAKGNILERFSAQQFPDLHSELNLSSLELGDSALYFCASSVSVQSNTGELFFGEGSRLTVL.